This T cell receptor beta chain was identified during a study of T-cell memory formation after mild COVID-19. It was 5'RACE with constant-segment primers that produced the TCR alpha and TCR beta cDNA libraries, which carried sample barcodes and UMIs. MiXCR, run by TCRdb on the 5' RACE reads, gives a single entry per CDR3 protein. The data show roughly 580,000 distinct CDR3 sequences, around 17% seen once. Whole-study results and caveats: Chiefly within CM and EM were the contracting CD4+ clones; CD8+ ones were within EMRA. Confirmation of SARS-CoV-2 specificity was lacking for second-wave clones peaking day 37.

CDR3 length: 14 amino acids. With 5 bases removed from V and 7 bases from J, the gap between germline ends came to 15 bases. This clonotype has ten or more counts. Antigen: not known. This chain links TRBV12-3 or TRBV12-4 with TRBJ1-5; D might be TRBD1 (5 bases). Sequenced material: PBMCs or a T cell subset sorted from them (not recorded which). The receptor was isolated from an adult woman who had mild COVID-19 (a few samples of this study predate the infection). Cell type and time point are not known. The CDR3 region has the DNA TGTGCCAGCAGTCCCCGTGGGGGAGGACAGCCCCAGCATTTT. This sequence encodes CASSPRGGGQPQHF.